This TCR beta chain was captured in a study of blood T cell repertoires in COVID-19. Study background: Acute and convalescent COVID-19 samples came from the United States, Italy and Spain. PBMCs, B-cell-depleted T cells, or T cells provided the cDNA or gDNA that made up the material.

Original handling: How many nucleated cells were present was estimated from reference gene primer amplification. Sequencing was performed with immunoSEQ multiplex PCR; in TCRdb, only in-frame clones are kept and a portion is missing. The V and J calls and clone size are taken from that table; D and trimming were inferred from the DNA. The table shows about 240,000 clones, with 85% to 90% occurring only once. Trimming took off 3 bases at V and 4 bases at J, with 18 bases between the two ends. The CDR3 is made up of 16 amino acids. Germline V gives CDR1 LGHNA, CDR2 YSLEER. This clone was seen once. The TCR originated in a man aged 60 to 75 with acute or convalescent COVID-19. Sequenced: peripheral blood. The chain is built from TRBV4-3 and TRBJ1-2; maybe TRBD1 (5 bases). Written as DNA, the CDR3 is TGCGCCAGCAGCCAGGACTACGACAGAGCCTTCTATGGCTACACCTTC. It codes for CASSQDYDRAFYGYTF.